The 17 T cell receptor beta chains below come from one sample, sequenced in a study of beta chain features in type 1 diabetes. Reverse transcription of all isolated RNA meant that expressed TCRB transcripts were sequenced. Data came from immunoSEQ multiplex PCR; TCRdb stores just in-frame clones and leaves some out. Here the sample spans roughly 310,000 clones, approximately 10% being singletons. The sample comprised naive CD4+ T cells from blood. These receptors originate from a woman in her 30s in good health.

This clone was counted only a few times. The chain joins TRBV7-2 to TRBJ2-7; 7 positions agree with TRBD2. CDR1 is SGHTA, CDR2 FQGNSA, per germline. Unmatched junction bases numbered 15, after V lost 5 bases and J lost 2 bases. This CDR3 region has 17 residues. The CDR3 sequence: CASSRLAGGVETYEQYF. The DNA for the CDR3 is TGTGCCAGCAGCAGACTAGCTGGGGGGGTTGAGACCTACGAGCAGTACTTC.

The chain employs TRBV4-2 and TRBJ2-5; D is ambiguous. This CDR3 region has 13 residues. Germline-derived CDR1 and CDR2 are LGHNA and YNFKEQ. Trimming shortened V by 0 bases and J by 4 bases, and 6 bases separated the two germline ends. The DNA of the CDR3 is TGTGCCAGCAGCCAAGACTCCGGAGAGACCCAGTACTTC. It codes for CASSQDSGETQYF.

This clone was picked up a small number of times. V usage is TRBV9 and J usage is TRBJ1-1; D is undetermined. The V gene's germline CDR1 is SGDLS and CDR2 YYNGEE. With 0 bases removed from V and 10 bases from J, the gap between germline ends came to 16 bases. The CDR3 length is 14 residues. The chain's CDR3 is CASSVAAGMRGAFF. CDR3 bases: TGTGCCAGCAGCGTAGCTGCGGGGATGCGGGGAGCTTTCTTT.

The chain carries TRBV9 and TRBJ2-6; 11 bases are a match to TRBD1. Losses at the gene ends were 0 bases for V and 1 base for J; bases not matched to a gene: 3. Germline lookup yields CDR1 SGDLS and CDR2 YYNGEE. This CDR3 contains 18 residues. The CDR3 DNA reads TGTGCCAGCAGCGTAGGGACAGGGGGCGCGTCTGGGGCCAACGTCCTGACTTTC. It is translated as CASSVGTGGASGANVLTF.

This chain joins TRBV28 and TRBJ1-2; D is perhaps TRBD1 (5 bases). Germline V gene lookup returns CDR1 MDHEN and CDR2 SYDVKM. Deletions cut 6 bases from V and 4 bases from J, with 15 bases between. The CDR3 is 14 amino acids. This chain's CDR3 is CASSKGIQVYGYTF. The CDR3 DNA is TGTGCCAGCAGCAAGGGAATACAGGTCTATGGCTACACCTTC.

The V gene is TRBV2, the J gene TRBJ2-7, with 11 bases that match TRBD2. The germline CDR1 and CDR2 sequences are SNHLY and FYNNEI. The CDR3 length is 14 residues. With V trimmed by 7 bases and J by 5 bases, 7 bases remained unmatched. Here the CDR3 DNA reads TGTGCCAGCACTGTAGCGGGAGGGCCGAACGAGCAGTACTTC. This translates into CASTVAGGPNEQYF.

The V and J genes are TRBV19 and TRBJ2-7; 9 nucleotides line up with TRBD1. The V gene end was trimmed by 6 bases and the J gene end by 6 bases; junction bases not matched to a gene: 12. Germline V lookup: CDR1 LNHDA, CDR2 SQIVND (reference sequence). This CDR3 contains 15 residues. As DNA, the CDR3 is TGTGCCAGTAGAGAATCGGGGACAGGGCTCGGCGAGCAGTACTTC. The encoded protein is CASRESGTGLGEQYF.

V and J are TRBV9 and TRBJ2-3, with TRBD2 identical over 12 bases. This CDR3 has 18 amino acids. Looked up from germline, CDR1 is SGDLS and CDR2 is YYNGEE. V trimming: 2 bases; J trimming: 2 bases; junction bases outside the gene matches: 9. As DNA, the CDR3 is TGTGCCAGCAGCGTCCTAGCGGGAGGGGCCCTAACCACAGATACGCAGTATTTT. It is translated as CASSVLAGGALTTDTQYF.

The chain combines TRBV19 with TRBJ1-3, with 8 bases aligning to TRBD1. This CDR3 comprises 18 residues. After removal of 5 bases from V and 2 bases from J, the junction contained 14 bases not matched to a gene. CDR1 is LNHDA and CDR2 is SQIVND in the germline V gene (reference sequence). The CDR3 sequence: CASSFPGQGALTGNTIYF. DNA for the CDR3: TGTGCCAGTAGTTTCCCCGGGCAGGGGGCTCTGACTGGAAACACCATATATTTT.

The V call is TRBV7-9, the J call TRBJ2-1; 8 nucleotides agree with TRBD2. The CDR3 is 15 amino acids. The V gene end was trimmed by 2 bases and the J gene end by 8 bases; junction bases not matched to a gene: 8. Germline CDR1 SEHNR, CDR2 FQNEAQ (reference sequence). CDR3 DNA sequence: TGTGCCAGCAGCTTACAAGCGGGGGCAGCGGATGAGCAGTTCTTC. Translation: CASSLQAGAADEQFF.

The chain links TRBV7-9 to TRBJ2-1, with 9 bases matching TRBD2. V lost 3 bases and J lost 1; bases outside the gene matches: 4. The CDR3 sequence is 16 residues long. Per germline, CDR1 SEHNR and CDR2 FQNEAQ (reference sequence). CDR3 in DNA: TGTGCCAGCAGCTTTTCCGGACTAGCGTCCTACAATGAGCAGTTCTTC. Protein sequence: CASSFSGLASYNEQFF.

The V call is TRBV7-2, the J call TRBJ2-3; 10 bases fit TRBD2. This CDR3 has 17 amino acids. J lost 2 bases, V lost 5 bases, and 10 bases had no gene match. Germline CDR1 and CDR2: SGHTA and FQGNSA. The DNA of the CDR3 is TGTGCCAGCAGCCCCACTAGGACTAGCGGTCTCACAGATACGCAGTATTTT. It codes for CASSPTRTSGLTDTQYF.

This clone has just a few counts. The CDR3 sequence: CASSPPLQGRHTEAFF. The DNA of the CDR3 is TGTGCCAGCAGTCCCCCCCTACAGGGGCGTCACACTGAAGCTTTCTTT. The chain employs TRBV28 and TRBJ1-1; 7 nucleotides agree with TRBD1. This CDR3 spans 16 amino acids. Losses at the gene ends were 5 bases for V and 3 bases for J; bases not matched to a gene: 12. CDR1 is MDHEN and CDR2 is SYDVKM in the germline V gene.

This clone was counted between two and nine times. J is TRBJ2-7 and V is TRBV4-3; TRBD2 agrees at 9 bases. The germline V gene has CDR1 LGHNA and CDR2 YSLEER. The CDR3 is 17 residues long. V was clipped by 1 base and J by 2 bases; unmatched bases: 9. The CDR3 protein is CASSQARSREGPYEQYF. The CDR3 bases are TGCGCCAGCAGCCAAGCCCGGTCGCGGGAGGGCCCCTACGAGCAGTACTTC.

DNA for the CDR3: TGTGCCAGCAGTTCCTCCGGGACAGGGGCCGGGGAGCTGTTTTTT. Translated, it gives CASSSSGTGAGELFF. V is TRBV28 and J is TRBJ2-2; 10 nucleotides line up with TRBD1. The V gene's germline CDR1 is MDHEN and CDR2 SYDVKM. The ends lost 4 bases at V and 6 bases at J; junction bases unmatched: 5. The CDR3 is made up of 15 amino acids.

This chain joins TRBV7-2 and TRBJ1-2; the match to TRBD1 covers 8 bases. This CDR3 region has 14 residues. The germline V gene has CDR1 SGHTA and CDR2 FQGNSA. V dropped 0 bases and J dropped 8; count of bases not matched to a gene: 5. CDR3 in amino acids: CASSLARGRAGYTF. CDR3 DNA sequence: TGTGCCAGCAGCTTAGCCAGGGGGCGGGCAGGCTACACCTTC.

In nucleotides, the CDR3 is TGTGCCAGCAGCTCTAGGGGCAATGAGCAGTTCTTC. Its translation: CASSSRGNEQFF. The chain is built from TRBV5-4 and TRBJ2-1, with TRBD1 as a possible D gene (5 bases). The CDR3 totals 12 residues. Germline CDR1 and CDR2: SGHNT and YYREEE (reference sequence). V was shortened by 3 bases and J by 6 bases, with 7 bases between the two germline ends.